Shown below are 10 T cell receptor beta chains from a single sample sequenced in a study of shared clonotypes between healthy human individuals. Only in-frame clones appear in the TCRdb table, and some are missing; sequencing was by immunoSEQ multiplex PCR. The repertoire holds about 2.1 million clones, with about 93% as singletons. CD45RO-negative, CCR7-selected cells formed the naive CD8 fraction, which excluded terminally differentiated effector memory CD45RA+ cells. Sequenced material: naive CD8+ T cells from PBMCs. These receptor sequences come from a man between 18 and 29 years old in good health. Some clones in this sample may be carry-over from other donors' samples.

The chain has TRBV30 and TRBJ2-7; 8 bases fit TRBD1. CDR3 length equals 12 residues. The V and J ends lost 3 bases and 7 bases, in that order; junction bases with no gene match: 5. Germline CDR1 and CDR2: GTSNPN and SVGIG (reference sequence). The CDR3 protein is CAWSLGQGEQYF. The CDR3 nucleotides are TGTGCCTGGAGCCTAGGACAGGGTGAGCAGTACTTC. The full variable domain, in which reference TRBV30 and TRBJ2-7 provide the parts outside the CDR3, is SQTIHQWPATLVQPVGSPLSLECTVEGTSNPNLYWYRQAAGRGLQLLFYSVGIGQISSEVPQNLSASRPQDRQFILSSKKLLLSDSGFYLCAWSLGQGEQYFGPGTRLTVT.

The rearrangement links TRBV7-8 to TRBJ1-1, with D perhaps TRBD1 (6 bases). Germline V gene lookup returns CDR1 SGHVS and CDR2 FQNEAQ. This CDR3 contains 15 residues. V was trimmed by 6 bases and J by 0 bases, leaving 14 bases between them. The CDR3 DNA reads TGTGCCAGCAGTTTAACAGGGAACATGAACACTGAAGCTTTCTTT. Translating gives CASSLTGNMNTEAFF.

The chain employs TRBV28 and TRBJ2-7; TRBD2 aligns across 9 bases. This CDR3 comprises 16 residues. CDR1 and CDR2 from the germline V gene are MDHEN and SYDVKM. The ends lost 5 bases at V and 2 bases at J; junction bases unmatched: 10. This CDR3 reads CASSPPVREGPYEQYF. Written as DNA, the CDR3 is TGTGCCAGCAGTCCCCCAGTGCGGGAGGGCCCCTACGAGCAGTACTTC. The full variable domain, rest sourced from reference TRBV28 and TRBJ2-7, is DVKVTQSSRYLVKRTGEKVFLECVQDMDHENMFWYRQDPGLGLRLIYFSYDVKMKEKGDIPEGYSVSREKKERFSLILESASTNQTSMYLCASSPPVREGPYEQYFGPGTRLTVT.

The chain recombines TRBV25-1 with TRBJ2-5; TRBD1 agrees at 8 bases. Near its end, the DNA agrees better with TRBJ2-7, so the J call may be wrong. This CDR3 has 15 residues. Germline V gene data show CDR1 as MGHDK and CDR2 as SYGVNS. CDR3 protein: CASSEFRTGRYEQYF. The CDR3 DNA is TGTGCCAGCAGTGAATTTCGGACAGGGCGATACGAGCAGTACTTC.

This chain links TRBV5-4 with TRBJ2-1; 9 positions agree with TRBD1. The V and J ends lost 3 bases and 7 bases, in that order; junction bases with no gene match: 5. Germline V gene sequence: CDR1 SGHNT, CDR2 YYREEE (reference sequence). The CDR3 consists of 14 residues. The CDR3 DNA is TGTGCCAGCAGCTGGGGGACAGGGCGGAATGAGCAGTTCTTC. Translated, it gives CASSWGTGRNEQFF.

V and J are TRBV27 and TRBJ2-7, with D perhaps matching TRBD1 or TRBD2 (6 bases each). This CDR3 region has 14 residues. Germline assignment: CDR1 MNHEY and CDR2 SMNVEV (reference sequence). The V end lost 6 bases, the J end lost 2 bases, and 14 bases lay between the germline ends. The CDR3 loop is CASRPGDITYEQYF. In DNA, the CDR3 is TGTGCCAGCAGGCCGGGGGACATCACCTACGAGCAGTACTTC.

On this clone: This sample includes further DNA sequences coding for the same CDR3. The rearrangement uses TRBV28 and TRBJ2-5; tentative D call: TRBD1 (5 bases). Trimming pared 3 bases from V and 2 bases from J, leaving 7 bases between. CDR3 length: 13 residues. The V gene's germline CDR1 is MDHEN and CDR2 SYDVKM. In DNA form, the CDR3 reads TGTGCCAGCAGTTTCGACAGTCAAGAGACCCAGTACTTC. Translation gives CASSFDSQETQYF.

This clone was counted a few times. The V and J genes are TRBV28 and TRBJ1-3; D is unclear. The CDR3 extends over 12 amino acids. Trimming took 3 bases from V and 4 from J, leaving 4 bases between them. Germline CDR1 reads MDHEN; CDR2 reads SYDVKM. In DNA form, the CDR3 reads TGTGCCAGCAGTTTCCGGGGAAACACCATATATTTT. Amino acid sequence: CASSFRGNTIYF.

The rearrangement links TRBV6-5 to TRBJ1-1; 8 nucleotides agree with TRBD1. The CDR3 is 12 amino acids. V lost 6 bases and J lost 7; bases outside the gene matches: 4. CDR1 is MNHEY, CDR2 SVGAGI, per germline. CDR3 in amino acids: CASSGQGGEAFF. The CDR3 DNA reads TGTGCCAGCAGCGGACAGGGCGGTGAAGCTTTCTTT.

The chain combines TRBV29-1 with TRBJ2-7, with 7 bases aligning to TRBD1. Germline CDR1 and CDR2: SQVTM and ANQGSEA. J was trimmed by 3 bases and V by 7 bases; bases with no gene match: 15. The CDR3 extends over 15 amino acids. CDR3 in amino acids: CSAGGARTGGYEQYF. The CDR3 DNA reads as TGCAGCGCAGGCGGAGCGAGGACAGGAGGCTACGAGCAGTACTTC.